This T cell receptor beta chain was obtained from a study of control samples from healthy donors and cancer patients. Germline CDR1 and CDR2: SGDLS and YYNGEE. Trimming took 6 bases from V and 2 from J, leaving 15 bases between them. The CDR3 is made up of 15 amino acids. TCRdb's copy holds only in-frame clones and misses some; the assay was immunoSEQ multiplex PCR. The sample carries under 80,000 clones, roughly 93% recorded once. This TCR came from a woman aged 40 to 49 with lung cancer. The chain recombines TRBV9 with TRBJ2-1; possibly TRBD1 for D (6 bases). The sequenced material came from PBMCs. CDR3 nucleotide sequence: TGTGCCAGCAACCCCGGGGACAAGACCTACAATGAGCAGTTCTTC. Protein: CASNPGDKTYNEQFF. The full variable domain, in which reference TRBV9 and TRBJ2-1 provide the parts outside the CDR3, is DSGVTQTPKHLITATGQRVTLRCSPRSGDLSVYWYQQSLDQGLQFLIQYYNGEERAKGNILERFSAQQFPDLHSELNLSSLELGDSALYFCASNPGDKTYNEQFFGPGTRLTVL.